This T cell receptor beta chain was found in a study of blood T cell repertoires in COVID-19. The wider study: Specimens from acute and convalescent COVID-19 originated in the United States, Italy and Spain.

Original processing notes: For nucleated cells, counts were estimated from reference gene primer amplification. Repertoires were generated with immunoSEQ multiplex PCR, while TCRdb's copy carries only in-frame clones and drops some. The V and J calls and clone size come from that table; D and trimming were worked out from the DNA. Of about 89,000 clones in the sample, 80% to 95% are singletons; the top ten hold 2% to 2.5%. Germline V gives CDR1 LNHDA, CDR2 SQIVND (reference sequence). CDR3 length: 13 residues. Trimming took off 5 bases at V and 0 bases at J, with 8 bases between the two ends. The rearrangement uses TRBV19 and TRBJ2-7; no firm D call. The sequencing sample was made of peripheral blood. This receptor was identified in a human donor with active COVID-19. The donor label of this sample is uncertain. CDR3 DNA sequence: TGTGCCAGTAGTCCAGGTTCCTCCTACGAGCAGTACTTC. Amino acids: CASSPGSSYEQYF.